This is a list of T cell receptor beta chains from one sample in a study of blood T cell repertoires in COVID-19. Using immunoSEQ multiplex PCR, the repertoire was profiled, and TCRdb retains in-frame clones only, with some absent. The sample includes about 280,000 clones, approximately 86% of them seen just once. Sequenced sample: peripheral blood. The receptor source for this set is a man aged 35 to 55 with active or convalescent COVID-19. CDR3s include the opening cysteine and the closing phenylalanine or tryptophan. D genes are given only for firm matches. Some rows mark clone size as missing; the rest say once, few, many or name a class of expanded clone.

J,size,V,D,DNA,CDR3
TRBJ1-4,NA,TRBV15,TRBD1,TGTGCCACCAGCCTGAACAGGGGTAATGAAAAACTGTTTTTT,CATSLNRGNEKLFF
TRBJ1-6,NA,TRBV7-8,NA,TGTGCCAGCAGCGTTAGATATTCACCCCTCCACTTT,CASSVRYSPLHF
TRBJ2-2,NA,TRBV7-9,NA,TGTGCCAGCAGCACGCGGCCAGGGCCGAACACCGGGGAGCTGTTTTTT,CASSTRPGPNTGELFF
TRBJ2-2,NA,TRBV18,NA,TGTGCCAGCTCACAACTACCCACCGGGGAGCTGTTTTTT,CASSQLPTGELFF
TRBJ1-1,few,TRBV12-3/TRBV12-4,NA,TGTGCCAGCAGTATATTATCGAACACTGAAGCTTTCTTT,CASSILSNTEAFF
TRBJ2-5,NA,TRBV18,TRBD1,TGTGCCAGCTCACCCATACAGACAGGGGGAGAGACCCAGTACTTC,CASSPIQTGGETQYF
TRBJ2-7,once,TRBV20-1,NA,TGCAGTGCCCGGGGGAACTACGAGCAGTACTTC,CSARGNYEQYF
TRBJ1-1,NA,TRBV5-4,TRBD1,TGTGCCAGCAGCTTGGACAGGGGGGGCACTGAAGCTTTCTTT,CASSLDRGGTEAFF
TRBJ1-5,NA,TRBV7-6,NA,TGTGCCAGCAGCTCAGGGGACCGCCAGCCCCAGCATTTT,CASSSGDRQPQHF
TRBJ1-3,NA,TRBV6-5,NA,TGTGCCAGCAGTTACTCCTGGGGAGTTGGAAACACCATATATTTT,CASSYSWGVGNTIYF
TRBJ1-6,NA,TRBV6-6,TRBD1,TGTGCCAGCAAGATCGACAGGGCGGCTTCACCCCTCCACTTT,CASKIDRAASPLHF
TRBJ1-6,NA,TRBV5-1,NA,TGCGCCAGCAGCTTGGGCGCAGGGTGGCGGGGGTCACCCCTCCACTTT,CASSLGAGWRGSPLHF
TRBJ1-3,once,TRBV29-1,TRBD1,TGCAGCGTTGAAGAACCCAGCAGGGGGCAGGTTGGAAACACCATATATTTT,CSVEEPSRGQVGNTIYF
TRBJ1-6,NA,TRBV2,NA,TGTGCCAGCAGTGGGACAGCAAGCTATAATTCACCCCTCCACTTT,CASSGTASYNSPLHF
TRBJ1-1,many,TRBV24-1,TRBD1,TGTGCCACCCGCAGGACAGGCGAGACTGAAGCTTTCTTT,CATRRTGETEAFF
TRBJ1-1,NA,TRBV18,TRBD1,TGTGCCAGCTCATCCGGGGGACAGGGAAACACTGAAGCTTTCTTT,CASSSGGQGNTEAFF
TRBJ1-5,NA,TRBV6-6,TRBD1,TGTGCCAGCAGACCCTGGACAGGGGTCGGCAATCAGCCCCAGCATTTT,CASRPWTGVGNQPQHF
TRBJ2-7,NA,TRBV5-1,NA,TGCGCCAGCAGCTTGTTGGGAGCCCCAGGCACACTCACCGCCTACGAGCAGTACTTC,CASSLLGAPGTLTAYEQYF
TRBJ2-1,NA,TRBV10-3,TRBD2,TGTGCCATCAGCCCCGGGGAGGGGAATGAGCAGTTCTTC,CAISPGEGNEQFF
TRBJ2-5,NA,TRBV2,TRBD1,TGTGCCAGCAGTAGGACAGGGGCCAAAGGGGAGACCCAGTACTTC,CASSRTGAKGETQYF
TRBJ1-2,once,TRBV5-6,NA,TGTGCCAGCAGCTCTATACTGTCGGTTATTAATGGCTACACCTTC,CASSSILSVINGYTF
TRBJ1-1,NA,TRBV19,TRBD1,TGTGCCAGTAGTTTAAGGACAGGGGGCGTTATGAACACTGAAGCTTTCTTT,CASSLRTGGVMNTEAFF
TRBJ1-5,NA,TRBV7-2,NA,TGTGCCAGCAGCCAGGACAGTAGCAATCAGCCCCAGCATTTT,CASSQDSSNQPQHF
TRBJ2-2,NA,TRBV12-3/TRBV12-4,NA,TGTGCCAGCAGCGGGAGTAGGACCGGGGAGCTGTTTTTT,CASSGSRTGELFF
TRBJ2-1,once,TRBV5-5,NA,TGTGCCAGCAGCTCCGTTTTCTATGAGCAGTTCTTC,CASSSVFYEQFF
TRBJ2-7,NA,TRBV19,NA,TGTGCCAGTAGTACGAACAGGAATTTGGGGGAGCAGTACTTC,CASSTNRNLGEQYF
TRBJ1-2,NA,TRBV7-9,TRBD1,TGTGCCAGCAGTTCCGGACAGGGGGTTTATGGCTACACCTTC,CASSSGQGVYGYTF
TRBJ2-3,NA,TRBV7-6,NA,TGTGCCAGCAGTTCCGGGGCGGGATCTAGCACAGATACGCAGTATTTT,CASSSGAGSSTDTQYF
TRBJ1-2,NA,TRBV10-3,TRBD1,TGTGCCATCAGTGATGAGGGACAGGGGCATGGCTACACCTTC,CAISDEGQGHGYTF
TRBJ2-7,NA,TRBV27,NA,TGTGCCAGCAGTTGGAGCGGGTACTACGAGCAGTACTTC,CASSWSGYYEQYF
TRBJ2-7,NA,TRBV3-1/TRBV3-2,TRBD2,TGTGCCAGCAGCCAAGCGGGGGGACCTAGGGTATTTTACGAGCAGTACTTC,CASSQAGGPRVFYEQYF
TRBJ1-5,NA,TRBV9,NA,TGTGCCAGCAGCGTAGCGGGAGGGCAGGAACAGCCCCAGCATTTT,CASSVAGGQEQPQHF
TRBJ2-7,NA,TRBV30,TRBD2,TGTGCCTGGAGTGAGGTAGCGGGTACGGGGCAGTACTTC,CAWSEVAGTGQYF
TRBJ2-7,few,TRBV4-1,NA,TGCGCCAGCAGCCAAGATCTAGGGGTGGGTTCCTACGAGCAGTACTTC,CASSQDLGVGSYEQYF
TRBJ2-1,NA,TRBV24-1,NA,TGTGCCACCAACCGGGGCAATGAGCAGTTCTTC,CATNRGNEQFF
TRBJ2-5,NA,TRBV11-2,TRBD2,TGTGCCAGCAGCCCCGGGACTAGCGGGAGGGCCCGGGGGGAGACCCAGTACTTC,CASSPGTSGRARGETQYF
TRBJ1-5,NA,TRBV19,NA,TGTGCCAGTAGTATCTATGGACGTGGCAGGGCGGATCAGCCCCAGCATTTT,CASSIYGRGRADQPQHF
TRBJ1-6,NA,TRBV6-6,NA,TGTGCCAGCAGTACCGGGAGCCGCTATAATTCACCCCTCCACTTT,CASSTGSRYNSPLHF
TRBJ1-4,NA,TRBV5-1,NA,TGCGCCAGCAGCTTCCGGACCCCGGGGGAAAAACTGTTTTTT,CASSFRTPGEKLFF
TRBJ2-5,NA,TRBV18,TRBD2,TGTGCCAGCTCACCAACCCCGCTAGCGGGGGAAGACTTC,CASSPTPLAGEDF
TRBJ2-1,NA,TRBV5-1,NA,TGCGCCAGCAGCTTGGGACCGACGGAGGAGCAGTTCTTC,CASSLGPTEEQFF
TRBJ1-1,NA,TRBV19,NA,TGTGCCAGTAGTACCCTGGGACAAGAAGCTTTCTTT,CASSTLGQEAFF
TRBJ2-2,NA,TRBV2,NA,TGTGCCAGCAGTGAGTTACCAGCGGACACCGGGGAGCTGTTTTTT,CASSELPADTGELFF
TRBJ1-1,NA,TRBV6-6,TRBD1,TGTGCCAGCAGCCTAACAGGGGTGGACACTGAAGCTTTCTTT,CASSLTGVDTEAFF
TRBJ2-7,NA,TRBV28,TRBD2,TGTGCCAGCAGTTTATCAGCGGGGGGGCCCTCCGAGCAGTACTTC,CASSLSAGGPSEQYF